These 2 T cell receptor beta chains were sequenced from one sample in a study of kidney transplant recipient with SARS-CoV-2 infection. TCRdb analysed the reads with MiXCR anew, one entry per CDR3 protein. The table includes 250,000 or so distinct CDR3 sequences, 25% to 30% detected once. The sequencing here drew on a blood sample, taken at baseline and between days 110 and 120 from a kidney transplant recipient. All receptors derive from a young adult male patient who had COVID-19 and was a kidney transplant recipient. A subset of T cells may come from the graft donor.

This clonotype was picked up many times. The chain is built from TRBV29-1 and TRBJ1-3; no clear D gene. Trimming left V 3 bases short and J 6 bases short, with 6 bases between. The germline gives CDR1 SQVTM, CDR2 ANQGSEA. The CDR3 consists of 11 residues. CDR3 protein: CSVDEANTIYF. The CDR3 DNA reads TGCAGCGTTGACGAGGCAAACACCATATATTTT. Looking up the rest from reference TRBV29-1 and TRBJ1-3 gives the full variable domain: SAVISQKPSRDICQRGTSLTIQCQVDSQVTMMFWYRQQPGQSLTLIATANQGSEATYESGFVIDKFPISRPNLTFSTLTVSNMSPEDSSIYLCSVDEANTIYFGEGSWLTVV.

The chain combines TRBV28 with TRBJ1-2; D call uncertain. This CDR3 is 17 amino acids long. V was shortened by 5 bases and J by 4 bases, with 23 bases between the two germline ends. Germline V lookup: CDR1 MDHEN, CDR2 SYDVKM. The CDR3 sequence: CASSRRRPWRKTYGYTF. The CDR3 nucleotides are TGTGCCAGCAGTCGGAGACGTCCTTGGCGAAAGACCTATGGCTACACCTTC.